This T cell receptor (beta chain) appears in the sequencing data of a study of beta chain features in type 1 diabetes. At least ten counts were recorded for this clone. What it binds is not known. Expressed TCRB transcripts were sequenced because the isolated RNA had all been reverse transcribed beforehand. Method: immunoSEQ multiplex PCR; TCRdb's copy keeps in-frame clones and lacks some. The sample lists 250,000 to 350,000 clones, 14% occurring once. This CDR3 region has 15 residues. Germline CDR1 reads MDHEN; CDR2 reads SYDVKM. V lost 8 bases to trimming and J lost 6 bases; unmatched junction nucleotides: 8. Study-wide points: Moderate yet significant TCRB CDR3 shortening was seen in Type 1 diabetes patients in all four CD4+ subsets.

The single heparinised draw taken from each donor contained approximately 120 mL of blood on average. The clonotype was recovered from a man aged 25 to 40 in good health. Sequenced: central memory CD4+ T cells from blood. The rearrangement joins TRBV28 to TRBJ2-1; 12 nucleotides agree with TRBD2. CDR3 sequence: CASRILAGGTNEQFF. In DNA form, the CDR3 reads TGTGCCAGCCGTATCCTAGCGGGAGGGACCAATGAGCAGTTCTTC.